The 23 T cell receptor beta chains presented below share a single source sample, sequenced in a study of blood T cell repertoires in COVID-19. Using immunoSEQ multiplex PCR, the repertoire was profiled, and TCRdb retains in-frame clones only, with some absent. The table lists a few hundred thousand clones, more than 70% of them singletons, with roughly an eighth in the top ten. Specimen: peripheral blood. Source of these receptors: a woman aged 50 to 65 with COVID-19, enrolled during active disease.

This clone was observed a few times. The genes are TRBV9 and TRBJ1-6; 7 positions match TRBD1. The CDR3 loop spans 15 amino acids. Germline CDR1 is SGDLS and CDR2 is YYNGEE. V gave up 0 bases and J gave up 10 bases; unmatched junction bases: 7. The CDR3 DNA reads TGTGCCAGCAGCGTAGGAGAACAGGGGCTATCACCCCTCCACTTT. It translates to CASSVGEQGLSPLHF.

This chain connects TRBV6-5 to TRBJ1-4; 8 bases align to TRBD1. Germline V gene data show CDR1 as MNHEY and CDR2 as SVGAGI. With 6 bases clipped from V and 5 bases from J, the junction kept 5 bases outside the gene matches. This CDR3 contains 14 residues. CDR3 coding DNA: TGTGCCAGCAGCTGGGACAGGTTGAATGAAAAACTGTTTTTT. This translates into CASSWDRLNEKLFF.

The chain joins TRBV11-2 to TRBJ1-4; D not certain. The germline gives CDR1 SGHAT, CDR2 FQNNGV. CDR3 size: 16 residues. The ends were cut back, 3 bases at V and 0 bases at J, with 11 bases in the middle. The DNA of the CDR3 is TGTGCCAGCAGCTTTCTACCGGGTGCAACTAATGAAAAACTGTTTTTT. It specifies CASSFLPGATNEKLFF.

This chain joins TRBV11-2 and TRBJ2-7, with D perhaps matching TRBD2 (6 bases). The CDR3 is made up of 15 amino acids. Germline-derived CDR1 and CDR2 are SGHAT and FQNNGV. V was cut by 3 bases and J by 4 bases, with 16 bases left in between. The CDR3: CASSFQRVGRYEQYF. CDR3 bases: TGTGCCAGCAGCTTCCAGCGGGTCGGTAGGTACGAGCAGTACTTC.

This rearrangement joins TRBV6-5 to TRBJ1-1; D ambiguous. Trimming took 0 bases from V and 3 from J, leaving 8 bases between them. The germline gives CDR1 MNHEY, CDR2 SVGAGI. The length of the CDR3 is 14 residues. CDR3 sequence reads: CASSYSIRDTEAFF. DNA for the CDR3: TGTGCCAGCAGTTACTCGATTCGAGACACTGAAGCTTTCTTT.

V and J are TRBV5-6 and TRBJ2-7; the match to TRBD2 covers 8 bases. The length of the CDR3 is 14 residues. CDR1 is SGHDT, CDR2 YYEEEE, per germline. Unmatched junction bases numbered 4, after V lost 2 bases and J lost 3 bases. CDR3 nucleotide sequence: TGTGCCAGCAGCTTAAGCGGGGGACGCTACGAGCAGTACTTC. This codes for CASSLSGGRYEQYF.

The chain carries TRBV19 and TRBJ1-5; 12 nucleotides agree with TRBD1. V shed 7 bases and J 0 bases; nucleotides not matched to a gene: 13. CDR1 is LNHDA, CDR2 SQIVND, per germline (reference sequence). The length of the CDR3 is 19 residues. This CDR3 reads CASTNPGTGGLLSNQPQHF. The CDR3 region has the DNA TGTGCCAGTACCAACCCGGGGACAGGGGGCCTCCTTAGCAATCAGCCCCAGCATTTT.

The chain couples TRBV29-1 to TRBJ2-1; D is ambiguous. This CDR3 comprises 15 residues. The ends were cut back, 6 bases at V and 0 bases at J, with 15 bases in the middle. Per germline, CDR1 SQVTM and CDR2 ANQGSEA. The CDR3 DNA sequence: TGCAGCGTCGGAACTCTAGAGGCCTCCTACAATGAGCAGTTCTTC. Translated: CSVGTLEASYNEQFF.

This clone came up once. The rearrangement joins TRBV12-3 or TRBV12-4 to TRBJ1-5; 7 positions agree with TRBD1. The CDR3 sequence is 13 residues long. After removal of 10 bases from V and 6 bases from J, the junction contained 9 bases not matched to a gene. The CDR3 DNA follows: TGTGCCACCCAAGACAGGGCAGGTCAGCCCCAGCATTTT. As protein: CATQDRAGQPQHF.

J is TRBJ1-2 and V is TRBV7-3, with TRBD1 matching over 10 bases. Germline lookup yields CDR1 SGHTA and CDR2 FQGTGA. There are 15 residues in the CDR3. V dropped 6 bases and J dropped 4; count of bases not matched to a gene: 8. The DNA of the CDR3 is TGTGCCAGCAGAATAGGGACAGGGGTTCGCTATGGCTACACCTTC. Translation gives CASRIGTGVRYGYTF.

The chain joins TRBV9 to TRBJ1-1; D unresolved. Germline CDR1 reads SGDLS; CDR2 reads YYNGEE. This CDR3 is 13 amino acids long. Trimming removed 0 bases at V and 7 bases at J, with 10 bases between. The CDR3 region has the DNA TGTGCCAGCAGCGTAGGGTCGGGAGTTGAAGCTTTCTTT. It specifies CASSVGSGVEAFF.

This clone showed up just once. The genes are TRBV9 and TRBJ1-1, with TRBD1 matching 9 bases. The CDR3 totals 15 residues. The germline CDR1 and CDR2 sequences are SGDLS and YYNGEE. J gave up 5 bases and V 0 bases, and 5 bases lay outside the gene matches. This CDR3 is CASSVAGQGLTEAFF. The CDR3 nucleotides read TGTGCCAGCAGCGTAGCGGGACAGGGCTTGACTGAAGCTTTCTTT.

The genes are TRBV5-1 and TRBJ1-1, with TRBD1 matching 12 bases. The V gene's germline CDR1 is SGHRS and CDR2 YFSETQ. The CDR3 consists of 15 residues. V lost 4 bases and J lost 7; bases outside the gene matches: 8. The CDR3 sequence: CASSGGQGALIEAFF. Here the CDR3 DNA reads TGCGCCAGCAGCGGGGGACAGGGGGCTCTGATTGAAGCTTTCTTT.

This rearrangement joins TRBV3-1 (or the pseudogene TRBV3-2) to TRBJ1-5; the match to TRBD1 covers 7 bases. J gave up 5 bases and V 0 bases, and 1 base lay outside the gene matches. Germline CDR1 LGHDT, CDR2 YNNKEL (reference sequence). The CDR3 consists of 14 residues. CDR3 nucleotide sequence: TGTGCCAGCAGCCAAGAAGGGGGCCATCAGCCCCAGCATTTT. Its protein is CASSQEGGHQPQHF.

This clone was detected many times. J is TRBJ2-7 and V is TRBV5-4; D unresolved. Trimming shortened V by 0 bases and J by 1 base, and 11 bases separated the two germline ends. This CDR3 contains 15 residues. Germline V lookup: CDR1 SGHNT, CDR2 YYREEE (reference sequence). The CDR3 here is CASSLAGALSYEQYF. CDR3 bases: TGTGCCAGCAGCTTGGCCGGTGCCCTATCCTACGAGCAGTACTTC. The variable domain in full, with the rest retrieved from reference TRBV5-4 and TRBJ2-7, is ETGVTQSPTHLIKTRGQQVTLRCSSQSGHNTVSWYQQALGQGPQFIFQYYREEENGRGNFPPRFSGLQFPNYSSELNVNALELDDSALYLCASSLAGALSYEQYFGPGTRLTVT.

The chain uses TRBV30 and TRBJ2-5; possible D gene TRBD1, 5 bases. Germline V gene sequence: CDR1 GTSNPN, CDR2 SVGIG (reference sequence). The CDR3 covers 13 residues. The V and J ends lost 0 bases and 5 bases respectively, with 10 bases between them. The DNA for the CDR3 is TGTGCCTGGAGTGTGCAGGGATGGGAGACCCAGTACTTC. It encodes CAWSVQGWETQYF.

CDR3 DNA sequence: TGTGCCAGCAGTGAAATCAGGGGAGAACCGTCTTTCTTT. It specifies CASSEIRGEPSFF. The chain joins TRBV6-1 to TRBJ1-1, with D perhaps matching TRBD1 (6 bases). CDR1 and CDR2 from the germline V gene are MNHNS and SASEGT. The CDR3 extends over 13 amino acids. V was trimmed by 2 bases and J by 12 bases, leaving 16 bases between them.

The chain recombines TRBV5-1 with TRBJ2-3; D is perhaps TRBD2 (5 bases). This CDR3 region has 17 residues. V lost 0 bases, J lost 6 bases, and 20 bases lay in between. Germline V gene data show CDR1 as SGHRS and CDR2 as YFSETQ. The CDR3 sequence: CASSLEGSAHSSDTQYF. The DNA for the CDR3 is TGCGCCAGCAGCTTGGAGGGTAGCGCCCACTCAAGCGATACGCAGTATTTT.

V usage is TRBV20-1 and J usage is TRBJ1-1; no firm D call. CDR3 length equals 11 residues. The germline gives CDR1 DFQATT, CDR2 SNEGSKA (reference sequence). Trimming pared 3 bases from V and 9 bases from J, leaving 11 bases between. CDR3 coding DNA: TGCAGTGCTAGGAGGAGGGTTAAAGCTTTCTTT. It encodes CSARRRVKAFF.

This sequence joins TRBV2 and TRBJ1-2, with D perhaps TRBD1 (6 bases). Looked up from germline, CDR1 is SNHLY and CDR2 is FYNNEI. The CDR3 extends over 12 amino acids. Trimming stripped 11 bases from V and 5 bases from J, with 15 bases between. CDR3 DNA sequence: TGTGCCGTGTTAACAGGGAAGTATGGCTACACCTTC. The encoded protein is CAVLTGKYGYTF.

The rearrangement links TRBV27 to TRBJ1-1, with D tentatively TRBD1 (5 bases). The CDR3 runs 13 residues. CDR1 and CDR2 from the germline V gene are MNHEY and SMNVEV (reference sequence). Deletions cut 8 bases from V and 0 bases from J, with 10 bases between. CDR3 nucleotides: TGTGCCAGCGGAGACAGTTTGAACACTGAAGCTTTCTTT. Protein product: CASGDSLNTEAFF.

This chain links TRBV28 with TRBJ2-2, with 7 bases fitting TRBD2. This CDR3 is 14 amino acids long. CDR1 is MDHEN, CDR2 SYDVKM, per germline. J gave up 5 bases and V 6 bases, and 6 bases lay outside the gene matches. The CDR3 DNA reads as TGTGCCAGCAGCCTGGGGGGGAGGACCGGGGAGCTGTTTTTT. Encoded protein: CASSLGGRTGELFF. Full variable domain (rest looked up from reference TRBV28 and TRBJ2-2): DVKVTQSSRYLVKRTGEKVFLECVQDMDHENMFWYRQDPGLGLRLIYFSYDVKMKEKGDIPEGYSVSREKKERFSLILESASTNQTSMYLCASSLGGRTGELFFGEGSRLTVL.

V usage is TRBV6-1 and J usage is TRBJ2-2; 9 positions agree with TRBD1. Germline V gene sequence: CDR1 MNHNS, CDR2 SASEGT. This CDR3 is built from 16 residues. The V segment lost 3 bases and the J segment 4 bases; nucleotides outside the gene matches: 6. The CDR3 sequence is CASSDYRGPGTGELFF. The CDR3 DNA sequence: TGTGCCAGCAGTGATTACAGGGGGCCGGGCACCGGGGAGCTGTTTTTT.